This T cell receptor beta chain was retrieved from a study of Ad26.COV2.S vaccination and SARS-CoV-2 variants. Germline CDR1 SSHAT, CDR2 FNYEAQ (reference sequence). This CDR3 has 15 residues. Findings and caveats of the study: There was a possibility that the TCR breadth and depth analyses underestimated total T cell responses. Placebo recipients showed lower spike-specific TCR breadth than vaccinees.

On this clone itself: Its specificity is not known. One end of the junction fails to match germline, which may point to a read error.

The repertoire was sequenced with immunoSEQ multiplex PCR; TCRdb's copy has only in-frame clones and lacks some. This table holds around 380,000 clones, 70% to 90% found once. As to treatment: some 20 received Ad26.COV2.S at low or high dose, single or two shots; 5 received placebo; per-sample allocation not given. Following the first vaccine or placebo injection, samples were taken on day 63. The shot given was an Ad26 vector that makes Wuhan-strain SARS-CoV-2 spike. The sample consisted of peripheral blood, taken in a trial of Ad26.COV2.S vaccine versus placebo. The sequence derives from a person between 18 and 60 years old who received the Ad26.COV2.S COVID-19 vaccine or a placebo. The J gene is TRBJ2-5, the V gene TRBV7-7; the match to TRBD2 covers 7 bases. DNA for the CDR3: TGTGCTAGCAGCTTAGACCCGGGGGGCCAAGAGACCCAGTACTTC. Protein: CASSLDPGGQETQYF.